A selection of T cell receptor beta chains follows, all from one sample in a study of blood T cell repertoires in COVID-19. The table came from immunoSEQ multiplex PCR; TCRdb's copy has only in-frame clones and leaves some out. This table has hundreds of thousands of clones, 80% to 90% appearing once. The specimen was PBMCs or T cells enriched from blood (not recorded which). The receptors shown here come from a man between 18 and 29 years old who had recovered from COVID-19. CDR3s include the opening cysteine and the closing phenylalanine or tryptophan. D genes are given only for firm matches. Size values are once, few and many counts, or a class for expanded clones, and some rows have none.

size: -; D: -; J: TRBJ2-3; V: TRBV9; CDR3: CASSVAPGTDTQYF; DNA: TGTGCCAGCAGCGTAGCGCCAGGGACAGATACGCAGTATTTT
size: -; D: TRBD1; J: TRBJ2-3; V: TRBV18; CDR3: CASSPGGQGADTQYF; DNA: TGTGCCAGCTCACCAGGGGGACAGGGAGCAGATACGCAGTATTTT
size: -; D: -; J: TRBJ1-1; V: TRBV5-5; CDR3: CASSLTGRATEAFF; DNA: TGTGCCAGCAGCCTTACAGGTAGGGCAACTGAAGCTTTCTTT
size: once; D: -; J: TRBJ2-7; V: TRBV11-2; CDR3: CASSLRAGDTLAYEQYF; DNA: TGTGCCAGCAGCCTCCGAGCTGGGGACACTCTAGCCTACGAGCAGTACTTC
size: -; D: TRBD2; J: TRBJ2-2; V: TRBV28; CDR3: CASSLVTSGPGELFF; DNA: TGTGCCAGCAGTTTGGTCACTAGCGGCCCCGGGGAGCTGTTTTTT
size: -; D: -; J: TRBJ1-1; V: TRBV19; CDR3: CASSLGEVNTEAFF; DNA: TGTGCCAGTAGCCTTGGAGAGGTGAACACTGAAGCTTTCTTT
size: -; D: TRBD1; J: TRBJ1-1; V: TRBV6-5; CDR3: CASSRTGNTEAFF; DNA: TGTGCCAGCAGTCGGACAGGGAACACTGAAGCTTTCTTT
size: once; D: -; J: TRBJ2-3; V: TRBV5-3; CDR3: CARSPGNPTDTQYF; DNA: TGTGCCAGAAGCCCCGGTAACCCCACGGATACGCAGTATTTT
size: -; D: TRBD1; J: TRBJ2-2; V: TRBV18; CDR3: CASSARGTGGASHPSNTGELFF; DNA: TGTGCCAGCTCAGCCAGAGGGACAGGGGGCGCCAGCCACCCTTCGAACACCGGGGAGCTGTTTTTT
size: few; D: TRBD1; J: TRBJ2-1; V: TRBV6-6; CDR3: CASSPDRGEQFF; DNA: TGTGCCAGCAGTCCCGACAGGGGTGAGCAGTTCTTC
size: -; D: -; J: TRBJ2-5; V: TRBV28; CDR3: CASSLGFRGETQYF; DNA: TGTGCCAGCAGTTTAGGTTTTAGGGGGGAGACCCAGTACTTC
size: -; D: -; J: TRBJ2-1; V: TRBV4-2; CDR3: CASSQSPGVESYNEQFF; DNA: TGTGCCAGCAGCCAAAGCCCGGGAGTTGAGTCCTACAATGAGCAGTTCTTC
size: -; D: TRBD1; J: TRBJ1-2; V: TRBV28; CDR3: CASSLKGTMDRGYTF; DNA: TGTGCCAGCAGTTTAAAAGGGACAATGGACAGGGGCTACACCTTC
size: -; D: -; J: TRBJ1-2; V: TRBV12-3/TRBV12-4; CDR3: CASSKHGQNGYTF; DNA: TGTGCCAGCAGTAAACACGGACAGAATGGCTACACCTTC
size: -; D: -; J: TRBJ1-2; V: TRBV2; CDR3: CASSGTPGTEIYGYTF; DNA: TGTGCCAGCAGTGGGACACCCGGTACTGAGATCTATGGCTACACCTTC
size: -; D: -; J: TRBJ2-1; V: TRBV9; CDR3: CASSVGLGVDNEQFF; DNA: TGTGCCAGCAGCGTAGGGTTGGGAGTTGACAATGAGCAGTTCTTC
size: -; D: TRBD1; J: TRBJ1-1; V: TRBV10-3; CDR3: CAIREQGGAEAFF; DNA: TGTGCCATCAGGGAACAGGGGGGCGCTGAAGCTTTCTTT
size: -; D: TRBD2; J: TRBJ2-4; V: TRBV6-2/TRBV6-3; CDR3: CASSSSWTSGRPKNIQYF; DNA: TGTGCCAGCAGTTCCTCCTGGACTAGCGGGAGGCCCAAAAACATTCAGTACTTC
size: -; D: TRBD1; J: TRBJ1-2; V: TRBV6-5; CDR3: CASSPPGTGWSGYTF; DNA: TGTGCCAGCAGCCCCCCCGGGACAGGGTGGAGTGGCTACACCTTC
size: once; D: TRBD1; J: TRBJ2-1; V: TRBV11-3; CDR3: CASSLRGQGAYNEQFF; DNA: TGTGCCAGCAGCTTGAGGGGACAGGGGGCCTACAATGAGCAGTTCTTC
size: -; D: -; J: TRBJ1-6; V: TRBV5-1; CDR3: CASSLDAGANSPLHF; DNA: TGCGCCAGCAGCTTGGATGCGGGGGCTAACTCACCCCTCCACTTT
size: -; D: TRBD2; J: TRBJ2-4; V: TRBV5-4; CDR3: CASSPRTSGALGNIQYF; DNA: TGTGCCAGCAGCCCCCGGACTAGCGGGGCCTTGGGAAACATTCAGTACTTC
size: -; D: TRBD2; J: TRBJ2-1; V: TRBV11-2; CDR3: CASSPRTSGAYNEQFF; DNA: TGTGCCAGCAGCCCTCGGACTAGCGGGGCATACAATGAGCAGTTCTTC
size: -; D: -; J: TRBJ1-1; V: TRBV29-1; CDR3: CSAEVSTEAFF; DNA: TGCAGCGCCGAGGTGAGCACTGAAGCTTTCTTT
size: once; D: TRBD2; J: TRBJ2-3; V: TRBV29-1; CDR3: CSVGGEGNTQYF; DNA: TGCAGCGTTGGAGGGGAGGGGAATACGCAGTATTTT
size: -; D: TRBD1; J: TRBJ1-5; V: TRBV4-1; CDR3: CASSQGDRDNQPQHF; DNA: TGCGCCAGCAGCCAAGGCGACAGGGACAATCAGCCCCAGCATTTT
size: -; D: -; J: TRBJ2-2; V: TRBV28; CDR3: CASSLFQGNSGELFF; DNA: TGTGCCAGCAGTTTATTTCAGGGGAACAGCGGGGAGCTGTTTTTT
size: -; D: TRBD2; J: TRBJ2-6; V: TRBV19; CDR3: CASSRSAGALFSGANVLTF; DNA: TGTGCCAGTAGTCGATCCGCGGGAGCCCTATTCTCTGGGGCCAACGTCCTGACTTTC
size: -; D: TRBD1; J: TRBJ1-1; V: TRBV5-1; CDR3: CASSLEIRQGVRRMMDTEAFF; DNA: TGCGCCAGCAGCTTGGAGATTCGACAGGGGGTCAGGAGGATGATGGACACTGAAGCTTTCTTT
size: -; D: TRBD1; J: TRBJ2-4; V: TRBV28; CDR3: CASSARGQGLYF; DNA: TGTGCCAGCAGTGCCCGGGGACAGGGGTTGTACTTC
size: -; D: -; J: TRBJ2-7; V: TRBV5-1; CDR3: CASSPTAKGYEQYF; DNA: TGCGCCAGCAGCCCGACAGCGAAGGGCTACGAGCAGTACTTC
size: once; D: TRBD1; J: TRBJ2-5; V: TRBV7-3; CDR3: CASSPGQGGTQYF; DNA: TGTGCCAGCAGCCCGGGACAGGGAGGGACCCAGTACTTC
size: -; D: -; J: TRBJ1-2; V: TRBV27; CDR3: CASSLLRGIDGYTF; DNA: TGTGCCAGCAGTTTACTGAGGGGGATCGATGGCTACACCTTC
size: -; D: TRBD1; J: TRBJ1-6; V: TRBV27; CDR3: CASSLGQGRSPLHF; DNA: TGTGCCAGCAGTTTGGGACAGGGTCGATCACCCCTCCACTTT
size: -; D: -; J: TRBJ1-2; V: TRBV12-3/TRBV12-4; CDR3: CASSSTGSYGYTF; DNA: TGTGCCAGCAGTTCGACAGGAAGCTATGGCTACACCTTC
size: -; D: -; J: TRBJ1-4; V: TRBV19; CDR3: CASRGAPIGEKLFF; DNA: TGTGCCAGTAGAGGGGCCCCCATTGGTGAAAAACTGTTTTTT
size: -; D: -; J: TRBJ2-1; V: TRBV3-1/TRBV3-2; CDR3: CASSQDLTVSYNEQFF; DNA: TGTGCCAGCAGCCAAGATCTTACAGTATCCTACAATGAGCAGTTCTTC
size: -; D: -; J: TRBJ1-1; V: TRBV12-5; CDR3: CASGFRGGTEAFF; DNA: TGTGCTAGTGGTTTCCGGGGGGGGACTGAAGCTTTCTTT
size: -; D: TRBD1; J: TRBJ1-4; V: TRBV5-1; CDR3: CASSGTGLGEKLFF; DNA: TGCGCCAGCAGCGGGACAGGGTTAGGGGAAAAACTGTTTTTT
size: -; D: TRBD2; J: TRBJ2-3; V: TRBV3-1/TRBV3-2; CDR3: CASSRGLAGGRVPGADTQYF; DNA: TGTGCCAGCAGCCGAGGACTAGCGGGAGGGCGAGTCCCCGGGGCAGATACGCAGTATTTT
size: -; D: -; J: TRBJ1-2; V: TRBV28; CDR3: CASSLAGYGYTF; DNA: TGTGCCAGCAGTTTGGCAGGGTATGGCTACACCTTC
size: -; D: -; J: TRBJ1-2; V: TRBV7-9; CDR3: CASSPTHSYTF; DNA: TGTGCCAGCAGCCCGACACACTCCTACACCTTC
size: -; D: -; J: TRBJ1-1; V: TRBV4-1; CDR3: CASSQETPNTEAFF; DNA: TGCGCCAGCAGCCAAGAGACACCGAACACTGAAGCTTTCTTT
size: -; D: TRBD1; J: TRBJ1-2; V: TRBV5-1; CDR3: CASSRPDRSYEGYTF; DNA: TGCGCCAGCAGCCGTCCGGACAGGAGCTATGAAGGCTACACCTTC
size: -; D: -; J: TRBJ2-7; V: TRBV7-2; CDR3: CASSPAYEQYF; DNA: TGTGCCAGCAGTCCAGCCTACGAGCAGTACTTC